This is a list of T cell receptor beta chains from one sample in a study of shared clonotypes between healthy human individuals. Assay: immunoSEQ multiplex PCR; the TCRdb copy retains only in-frame clones and omits some. Among a few hundred thousand clones listed, roughly three quarters were seen once. Sequencing input: PBMCs. The receptors stem from a woman aged 40 to 50 in good health. Some clones in this sample may be carry-over from other donors' samples. Each CDR3 is given with its conserved first and last residue. The D gene is left open where the match is weak. Clone size is given for some rows only: seen once, a few or many times, or a class if the clone is expanded.

d_call j_call cdr3_length v_call clone_size cdr3_nt cdr3_aa
NA TRBJ1-1 13 TRBV28 once TGTGCCAGCAGCCAGACAGCGAACACTGAAGCTTTCTTT CASSQTANTEAFF
NA TRBJ2-1 12 TRBV7-3 NA TGTGCCAGCAGCTCTGGGAGCAATGAGCAGTTCTTC CASSSGSNEQFF
NA TRBJ2-2 14 TRBV7-8 NA TGTGCCAGCAGCCCGGACCAGAACACCGGGGAGCTGTTTTTT CASSPDQNTGELFF
NA TRBJ2-2 11 TRBV4-1 NA TGCGCCAGCAGTTTTGGCGGGGAGCTGTTTTTT CASSFGGELFF
TRBD1 TRBJ2-3 15 TRBV6-4 NA TGTGCCAGCAGTACCGGGACAGGGGGCACAGATACGCAGTATTTT CASSTGTGGTDTQYF
NA TRBJ2-5 12 TRBV2 NA TGTGCCAGCAGTGAAGCTAGGGAGACCCAGTACTTC CASSEARETQYF
NA TRBJ2-2 16 TRBV7-3 NA TGTGCCAGCAGCCCCATGGGGACGTACCTCACCGGGGAGCTGTTTTTT CASSPMGTYLTGELFF
TRBD2 TRBJ2-7 15 TRBV5-6 NA TGTGCCAGCAGTACGGCGGGGGGCGCAATATACGAGCAGTACTTC CASSTAGGAIYEQYF
NA TRBJ2-5 13 TRBV7-2 NA TGTGCCAGCAGCGTCGAAGGGAGGGAGACCCAGTACTTC CASSVEGRETQYF
NA TRBJ1-1 11 TRBV5-1 NA TGCGCCAGCATAATGAACACTGAAGCTTTCTTT CASIMNTEAFF
NA TRBJ2-3 14 TRBV30 NA TGTGCCTGGAAAAGACGGGGGATTACAGATACGCAGTATTTT CAWKRRGITDTQYF
NA TRBJ2-2 12 TRBV30 NA TGTGCCTTCCCGGGCCCGGCCGGGGAGCTGTTTTTT CAFPGPAGELFF